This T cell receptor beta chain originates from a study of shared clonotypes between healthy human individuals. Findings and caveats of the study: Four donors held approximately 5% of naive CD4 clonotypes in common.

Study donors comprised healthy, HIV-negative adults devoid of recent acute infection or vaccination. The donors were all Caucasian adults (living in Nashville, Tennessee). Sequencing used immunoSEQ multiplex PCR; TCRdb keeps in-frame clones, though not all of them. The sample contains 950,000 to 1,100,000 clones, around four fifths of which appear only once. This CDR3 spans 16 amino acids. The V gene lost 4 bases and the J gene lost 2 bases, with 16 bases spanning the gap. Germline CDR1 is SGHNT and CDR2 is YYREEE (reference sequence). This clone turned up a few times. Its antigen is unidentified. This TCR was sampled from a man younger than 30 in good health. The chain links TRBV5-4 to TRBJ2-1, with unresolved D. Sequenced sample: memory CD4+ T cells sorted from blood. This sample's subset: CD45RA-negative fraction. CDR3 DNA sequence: TGTGCCAGCAGCCCGGCGGTCGGGCGGACCTACAATGAGCAGTTCTTC. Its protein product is CASSPAVGRTYNEQFF.